This T cell receptor beta chain was sequenced in a study of metastatic and nonmetastatic thyroid tumors. Study-wide background: Repertoires from blood and tumor or nodule tissue of malignant and benign thyroid patients were compared.

By sample fraction, this clone is medium-sized (0.01 to 0.1%). MiXCR re-clonotyped the PCR reads for TCRdb. There are 15,000 to 20,000 clones in the sample; around 26% occur only once, and about 13% lies in the top ten. Germline loops: CDR1 MNHEY, CDR2 SVGAGI. The trim removed 3 bases at V and 4 bases at J, leaving 9 bases unmatched. The CDR3 has 16 amino acids. Before thyroid surgery, none of the patients had received any treatment. Input material: tumor tissue. This receptor was taken from a female donor with papillary thyroid cancer or a benign thyroid nodule (not recorded which). Some clones in this sample may be carry-over from other donors' samples. This chain joins TRBV6-5 and TRBJ2-3; TRBD2 matches at 8 bases. This CDR3 is CASSYEFSGGPDTQYF. Here the CDR3 DNA reads TGTGCCAGCAGTTATGAATTCTCGGGAGGGCCAGATACGCAGTATTTT.